The entry below describes one T cell receptor (beta chain). In this sample, this clone turned up once. Its antigen is not yet known. Per-nucleotide qualities are absent, and no much larger clonotype sits a single base away. This specimen comes from a study of blood T cell repertoires in COVID-19 (TCRdb year 2020). A note on the overall study: Samples covering the acute and convalescent phases of COVID-19 were provided by collaborators in the United States, Italy and Spain. The material from the prospective study consisted of cDNA or gDNA derived from T cells, B-cell-depleted T cells, or PBMCs. Subjects who had been exposed to COVID-19, were actively infected with it, or had recovered from it provided the deeply sampled blood TCRbeta repertoires that made up the dataset. The repertoires were released in a freely available public database meant as a resource for research on the immune response to SARS-CoV-2. The samples were drawn from the first 160 participants of the ongoing ImmuneRACE study and from some 1,300 subjects provided by 6 global collaborators. Sample metadata almost always included a de-identified subject ID, COVID-19 status, age in years and sex. Where HLA class I and class II types were available, the types were taken from metadata supplied by the sample provider, not from assay-based typing.

Participants in the prospective study were aged 18 to 89 years, lived in some 24 United States geographic areas, and enrolled through a virtual design. To assign participants to cohorts, the prospective study relied on clinical history that participants themselves reported in a screening survey and a study questionnaire. For ImmuneRACE Cohort 3, a participant was defined as recovered based on two consecutive negative NP/OP PCR tests, clearance by a healthcare professional, or resolution of symptoms. In the prospective study, mobile phlebotomists collected whole blood, serum and a nasopharyngeal or oropharyngeal swab from each participant. Additional blood draws and questionnaires over an approximately 2-month period could optionally be provided by prospective study participants. Blood samples from the prospective study were shipped frozen or at room temperature prior to DNA extraction. Here is what the overall study found, with its caveats: How much clinical and demographic metadata was included differed by source and by participant, and the metadata was provided uncurated.

V sheds 2 bases and J sheds 7 bases, leaving 14 bases between their ends. There are 14 amino acids in the CDR3, from cysteine to phenylalanine inclusive. This entry keeps only the CDR3 DNA: 42 bases, framed from base 1. CDR1 and CDR2, looked up from the germline V gene (reference sequence), are SEHNR and FQNEAQ. TCRbeta CDR3 regions were amplified from genomic DNA by means of the immunoSEQ Assay, a bias-controlled multiplex PCR. The source study handled its data this way. Within the assay, amplification of reference gene primers was used to estimate how many nucleated cells each sample contained. To quantify the absolute abundance of each unique TCRbeta CDR3 rearrangement, sequence reads were collapsed and filtered. For each sample, productive Simpson clonality was calculated by taking the square root of Simpson's diversity index across productive rearrangements. What TCRdb holds here is the immuneACCESS table cut down to in-frame rearrangements. Part of the clones is not present; checked against another copy, under half of the missing clones reflect an unresolved V gene, and the others are unexplained. Clonal size and the V and J genes are those of that table, whereas D and trimming came from the DNA. This sample has roughly 500,000 clones in its table, and roughly 90% of those were observed once. Jointly, the top ten make up about 1.7% of the sample.

The chain is assembled from TRBV7-9 and TRBJ1-1, and TRBD1 may be the D gene, going by 6 matching bases. Sequenced sample: PBMCs or T cells enriched from blood (not recorded which). This TCR derives from a woman aged 40 to 49 who had recovered from COVID-19. The CDR3 here reads CASSLIEGDGEAFF. Here is the DNA: TGTGCCAGCAGCTTAATAGAGGGGGACGGTGAAGCTTTCTTT.